This T cell receptor (beta chain) is from a study of blood T cell repertoires in COVID-19. Whole-study context: Nucleic acid was either cDNA or gDNA, and it came from T cells, B-cell-depleted T cells, or PBMCs.

The germline V gene has CDR1 SQVTM and CDR2 ANQGSEA. The CDR3 loop spans 14 amino acids. Trimming cost V 4 bases and J 0 bases, with 10 bases left between them. Seattle's cohort entered during active infection and was followed longitudinally. This clone appeared a single time. Only in-frame clones appear in the TCRdb table, and some are missing; sequencing was by immunoSEQ multiplex PCR. In the table there are more than 300,000 clones, 90% of which are singletons. The clonotype comes from a woman aged 40 to 50 with COVID-19, enrolled during active disease. Sequencing used peripheral blood. The chain carries TRBV29-1 and TRBJ1-3, with D perhaps matching TRBD1 (5 bases). CDR3 region: CSVGQSPSGNTIYF. CDR3 bases: TGCAGCGTTGGACAGAGTCCCTCTGGAAACACCATATATTTT.